The 32 T cell receptor beta chains reported below all come from one sample, sequenced in a study of shared clonotypes between healthy human individuals. TCRdb's table, derived via immunoSEQ multiplex PCR, lists solely in-frame clones and lacks some. This table holds over a million clones, roughly 80% found once. Sequenced sample: memory CD4+ T cells sorted from blood. Subset noted: CD45RA-negative fraction. These receptors came from a man aged 18 to 29 in good health.

The chain joins TRBV11-1 to TRBJ2-7; 9 bases match TRBD1. The length of the CDR3 is 18 residues. After removal of 0 bases from V and 2 bases from J, the junction contained 11 bases not matched to a gene. Germline lookup yields CDR1 SGHAT and CDR2 FQDESV (reference sequence). The CDR3, as DNA: TGTGCCAGCAGCTTAGCGCCTCCTGGACAGGGGATAGCCTACGAGCAGTACTTC. Protein: CASSLAPPGQGIAYEQYF.

For this clone: A much larger clone sits a single nucleotide away, making a read error possible. The chain employs TRBV7-3 and TRBJ2-3; 9 nucleotides match TRBD2. This CDR3 comprises 15 residues. V was pared by 2 bases and J by 1 base, with 1 base of the junction left unmatched. Germline CDR1 and CDR2: SGHTA and FQGTGA. The CDR3 spells CASSLASGGTDTQYF. CDR3 sequence (DNA): TGTGCCAGCAGCTTAGCTAGCGGGGGCACAGATACGCAGTATTTT.

The chain has TRBV28 and TRBJ2-2; TRBD2 aligns across 9 bases. Unmatched junction bases numbered 7, after V lost 3 bases and J lost 5 bases. Germline V gene sequence: CDR1 MDHEN, CDR2 SYDVKM. The CDR3 spans 16 residues. The CDR3 nucleotides are TGTGCCAGCAGTTTCTATGGCGGGGGGGCGACCGGGGAGCTGTTTTTT. Translated, it gives CASSFYGGGATGELFF.

The chain couples TRBV6-1 to TRBJ1-5; maybe TRBD1 (6 bases). CDR3 length: 15 amino acids. Trimming left V 2 bases short and J 1 base short, with 9 bases between. Germline V gene data show CDR1 as MNHNS and CDR2 as SASEGT. The CDR3 region is CASSENRASNQPQHF. CDR3 nucleotides: TGTGCCAGCAGTGAAAACAGGGCCAGCAATCAGCCCCAGCATTTT.

As concerns this clone: A read error may explain this, as a much larger clone is one base away. Within the sample, other DNA sequences also encode this same CDR3. This chain joins TRBV5-1 and TRBJ1-3; D not certain. This CDR3 is 14 amino acids long. With 0 bases removed from V and 1 base from J, the gap between germline ends came to 5 bases. Germline V gene data show CDR1 as SGHRS and CDR2 as YFSETQ. The CDR3 protein is CASSLEGSGNTIYF. The DNA of the CDR3 is TGCGCCAGCAGCTTGGAGGGTTCTGGAAACACCATATATTTT.

This chain connects TRBV5-1 to TRBJ2-3; 8 bases are a match to TRBD1. The junction had 6 bases not matched to a gene; V was cut back by 5 bases and J by 1 base. Germline CDR1 SGHRS, CDR2 YFSETQ. CDR3 length: 15 amino acids. In DNA form, the CDR3 reads TGCGCCAGCAGTTGGGCGACAGGGGGCACAGATACGCAGTATTTT. Its translation is CASSWATGGTDTQYF.

About this clone itself: This same CDR3 is encoded by further DNA sequences in the sample. This chain connects TRBV19 to TRBJ1-6, with D perhaps TRBD1 (6 bases). The CDR3 contains 15 residues. Trimming stripped 8 bases from V and 0 bases from J, with 11 bases between. The germline gives CDR1 LNHDA, CDR2 SQIVND (reference sequence). The CDR3 spells CASSQGSSYNSPLHF. In nucleotides, the CDR3 is TGTGCCAGTTCGCAGGGGTCCTCCTATAATTCACCCCTCCACTTT.

The genes are TRBV5-4 and TRBJ2-5; D not resolved. The assigned J gene may be wrong: the sequence end matches TRBJ2-7 better. Per germline, CDR1 SGHNT and CDR2 YYREEE (reference sequence). The CDR3 sequence is 11 residues long. The CDR3 region has the DNA TGTGCCAGCAGCTCGTACTACGAGCAGTACTTC. Translated: CASSSYYEQYF.

The rearrangement joins TRBV9 to TRBJ2-3, with 13 positions matching TRBD2. The ends lost 1 base at V and 2 bases at J; junction bases unmatched: 13. CDR3 size: 20 residues. CDR1 and CDR2 from the germline V gene are SGDLS and YYNGEE. The CDR3 is CASSVSGLAGNPRSTDTQYF. The CDR3 bases are TGTGCCAGCAGCGTATCGGGACTAGCGGGGAATCCTCGTTCCACAGATACGCAGTATTTT.

The chain links TRBV4-1 to TRBJ1-3; maybe TRBD1 (5 bases). This CDR3 contains 15 residues. Germline V lookup: CDR1 MGHRA, CDR2 YSYEKL. Written as DNA, the CDR3 is TGCGCAACCTCACAGAGGGGAATCTCTGGAAACACCATATATTTT. Residues: CATSQRGISGNTIYF.

The J gene is TRBJ1-1, the V gene TRBV29-1; D gene uncertain. The germline V gene encodes CDR1 SQVTM and CDR2 ANQGSEA. Trimming shortened V by 7 bases and J by 1 base, and 13 bases separated the two germline ends. The CDR3 runs to 13 residues. The CDR3, as DNA: TGCAGCGGATCCGGAGACACGAACACTGAAGCTTTCTTT. Translation: CSGSGDTNTEAFF.

This clone was picked up a small number of times. This chain connects TRBV30 to TRBJ2-5, with D tentatively TRBD2 (6 bases). This CDR3 contains 12 residues. V shed 4 bases and J shed 7 bases, with 13 bases lying between them. Per the germline V gene, CDR1 is GTSNPN and CDR2 is SVGIG (reference sequence). The CDR3 DNA reads TGTGCCTGGACTAGCCACGGGGGGACCCAGTACTTC. It is translated as CAWTSHGGTQYF.

The gene calls are TRBV5-4 and TRBJ2-3; 8 bases match TRBD1. Trimming cost V 3 bases and J 7 bases; bases outside gene matches: 10. The CDR3 consists of 15 residues. CDR1 and CDR2 (germline): SGHNT, YYREEE (reference sequence). This CDR3 reads CASSSGQGRINTQYF. The CDR3 nucleotides read TGTGCCAGCAGCTCTGGACAGGGCCGTATCAATACGCAGTATTTT.

The sample holds a few counts of this clone. In DNA form, the CDR3 reads TGCGCCAGCAGCCAAGAGTTTGGGCCCGGGGAGCTGTTTTTT. The encoded protein is CASSQEFGPGELFF. The chain employs TRBV4-3 and TRBJ2-2; D gene unclear. V gave up 0 bases and J gave up 6 bases, with 8 bases separating them. The germline V gene has CDR1 LGHNA and CDR2 YSLEER. The CDR3 sequence is 14 residues long.

The chain carries TRBV18 and TRBJ1-1, with unresolved D. The CDR3 is 15 residues long. Germline V gives CDR1 KGHSH, CDR2 LQKENI. V lost 2 bases, J lost 1 base, and 11 bases lay in between. CDR3 in DNA: TGTGCCAGCTCACCAGGTGCGGAAAAGAACACTGAAGCTTTCTTT. Protein sequence: CASSPGAEKNTEAFF.

This clone was recorded once. The chain combines TRBV9 with TRBJ2-7, with 7 bases lining up with TRBD1. The J segment lost 5 bases and the V segment lost 0 bases, leaving 11 bases of the junction unmatched. CDR1 and CDR2 (germline): SGDLS, YYNGEE. This CDR3 contains 16 residues. As DNA, the CDR3 is TGTGCCAGCAGCGTAGCGGGACAGACGAACGTCGACGAGCAGTACTTC. It is translated as CASSVAGQTNVDEQYF.

The CDR3 loop reads CATSRDTGAVNQPQHF. CDR3 DNA: TGTGCCACCAGCAGAGATACAGGGGCGGTCAATCAGCCCCAGCATTTT. The chain combines TRBV15 with TRBJ1-5, with 7 positions matching TRBD1. Unmatched junction bases numbered 5, after V lost 0 bases and J lost 3 bases. Germline V gene data show CDR1 as LNHNV and CDR2 as YYDKDF (reference sequence). The CDR3 is 16 residues long. The whole variable domain, filled in from reference TRBV15 and TRBJ1-5, reads DAMVIQNPRYQVTQFGKPVTLSCSQTLNHNVMYWYQQKSSQAPKLLFHYYDKDFNNEADTPDNFQSRRPNTSFCFLDIRSPGLGDTAMYLCATSRDTGAVNQPQHFGDGTRLSIL.

This rearrangement joins TRBV4-2 to TRBJ2-3, with D perhaps matching TRBD1 (5 bases). Germline assignment: CDR1 LGHNA and CDR2 YNFKEQ. V dropped 0 bases and J dropped 0 bases, with 13 bases sitting between them. This CDR3 region has 17 residues. The CDR3 DNA sequence: TGTGCCAGCAGCCAAGATCAAGGGGCGCTGAGCACAGATACGCAGTATTTT. This codes for CASSQDQGALSTDTQYF.

This chain uses TRBV5-4 with TRBJ1-1; D might be TRBD1 (5 bases). The germline V and J ends were trimmed by 5 bases and 4 bases, with 12 bases remaining between them. There are 13 residues in the CDR3. Germline-derived CDR1 and CDR2 are SGHNT and YYREEE (reference sequence). For the CDR3, the DNA is TGTGCCAGCAGTCGAGACAGTTCCACTGAAGCTTTCTTT. Translating gives CASSRDSSTEAFF. The full variable domain, rest sourced from reference TRBV5-4 and TRBJ1-1, is ETGVTQSPTHLIKTRGQQVTLRCSSQSGHNTVSWYQQALGQGPQFIFQYYREEENGRGNFPPRFSGLQFPNYSSELNVNALELDDSALYLCASSRDSSTEAFFGQGTRLTVV.

This clone was observed a handful of times. DNA of the CDR3: TGTGCCTGGTCCCCCGGGACGCACGTACATGGCTACACCTTC. Protein product: CAWSPGTHVHGYTF. The genes are TRBV30 and TRBJ1-2, with a tentative D call TRBD1 (5 bases). This CDR3 comprises 14 residues. CDR1 GTSNPN and CDR2 SVGIG come from the germline V gene (reference sequence). Between the trimmed V and J ends, which lost 5 bases and 6 bases, there was a span of 19 bases. Filled out from reference TRBV30 and TRBJ1-2, the complete variable domain reads SQTIHQWPATLVQPVGSPLSLECTVEGTSNPNLYWYRQAAGRGLQLLFYSVGIGQISSEVPQNLSASRPQDRQFILSSKKLLLSDSGFYLCAWSPGTHVHGYTFGSGTRLTVV.

V gene TRBV9 combines with J gene TRBJ1-1; TRBD1 is a possible D gene (5 bases). Trimming left V 1 base short and J 3 bases short, with 13 bases between. The germline V gene encodes CDR1 SGDLS and CDR2 YYNGEE. The CDR3 has 15 residues. The CDR3 reads CASSVTGGAYTEAFF. CDR3 in DNA: TGTGCCAGCAGCGTAACAGGTGGGGCTTACACTGAAGCTTTCTTT.

The chain has TRBV2 and TRBJ1-6; the match to TRBD1 covers 7 bases. Germline V gene lookup returns CDR1 SNHLY and CDR2 FYNNEI. V gave up 5 bases and J gave up 3 bases; unmatched junction bases: 10. The CDR3 runs 17 residues. The CDR3 DNA is TGTGCCAGCAGTAGCGAACAGGGGCTACACTATAATTCACCCCTCCACTTT. It yields the protein CASSSEQGLHYNSPLHF.

To note about this clone: At one end, the junction sequence differs from germline, possibly due to a read error. This chain links TRBV20-1 with TRBJ1-2; D remains ambiguous. Germline-derived CDR1 and CDR2 are DFQATT and SNEGSKA (reference sequence). The CDR3 has 10 residues. The CDR3 spells CGARFGGYTF. CDR3 coding DNA: TGCGGTGCCCGGTTTGGGGGCTACACCTTC.

This chain joins TRBV27 and TRBJ1-6; D is ambiguous. The ends were cut back, 0 bases at V and 6 bases at J, with 9 bases in the middle. Looked up from germline, CDR1 is MNHEY and CDR2 is SMNVEV (reference sequence). The CDR3 length is 15 residues. CDR3 in amino acids: CASSLSLLVNSPLHF. CDR3 bases: TGTGCCAGCAGTTTATCCCTGCTGGTTAATTCACCCCTCCACTTT.

This clone was seen a few times. This chain connects TRBV5-4 to TRBJ1-5; D ambiguous. Germline V lookup: CDR1 SGHNT, CDR2 YYREEE (reference sequence). V was shortened by 4 bases and J by 3 bases, with 11 bases between the two germline ends. This CDR3 comprises 14 residues. The CDR3 DNA follows: TGTGCCAGCAGCCCTGGCAGGAACAATCAGCCCCAGCATTTT. This gives the protein CASSPGRNNQPQHF.

This chain uses TRBV28 with TRBJ1-1; possible D gene TRBD1, 5 bases. Germline loops: CDR1 MDHEN, CDR2 SYDVKM. This CDR3 region has 13 residues. V lost 2 bases to trimming and J lost 5 bases, with 9 bases between them. CDR3 in DNA: TGTGCCAGCAGTTTAGAGGGGAAGACTGAAGCTTTCTTT. This translates into CASSLEGKTEAFF.

The V gene is TRBV4-1, the J gene TRBJ2-5, with D tentatively TRBD2 (7 bases). Germline V lookup: CDR1 MGHRA, CDR2 YSYEKL. V lost 4 bases, J lost 12 bases, and 18 bases lay in between. This CDR3 comprises 13 residues. The CDR3 loop reads CASSRPDGGREYF. The CDR3 nucleotides are TGCGCCAGCAGCCGACCCGACGGGGGGCGAGAGTACTTC.

The chain employs TRBV13 and TRBJ2-1; no firm D call. Germline CDR1 and CDR2: PRHDT and FYEKMQ (reference sequence). V lost 2 bases, J lost 1 base, and 9 bases lay in between. This CDR3 contains 15 residues. CDR3 nucleotides: TGTGCCAGCAGCTTATCCTTACGGTCCTACAATGAGCAGTTCTTC. Amino acids: CASSLSLRSYNEQFF.

V usage is TRBV6-5 and J usage is TRBJ1-2; D may be TRBD1 (5 bases). The germline gives CDR1 MNHEY, CDR2 SVGAGI. This CDR3 comprises 13 residues. The V end was cut by 0 bases, the J end by 7 bases, with 9 bases between. CDR3 sequence: CASSYSGERGYTF. The CDR3 DNA is TGTGCCAGCAGTTACTCGGGGGAGCGTGGCTACACCTTC.

The chain joins TRBV9 to TRBJ1-3, with a tentative D call TRBD1 (5 bases). Germline V gives CDR1 SGDLS, CDR2 YYNGEE. The CDR3 totals 17 residues. The V gene lost 4 bases and the J gene lost 0 bases, with 17 bases spanning the gap. CDR3 region: CASSPGPGGTSGNTIYF. CDR3 sequence (DNA): TGTGCCAGCAGCCCGGGTCCCGGGGGGACCTCTGGAAACACCATATATTTT.

V usage is TRBV29-1 and J usage is TRBJ1-2; 10 positions match TRBD1. Trimming took 4 bases from V and 0 from J; bases not matched to a gene: 8. Germline values: CDR1 SQVTM, CDR2 ANQGSEA. The CDR3 runs to 16 residues. The DNA for the CDR3 is TGCAGCGTTGTAGAGACAGGGGGCCCCGCTAACTATGGCTACACCTTC. The encoded protein is CSVVETGGPANYGYTF.

This chain joins TRBV6-5 and TRBJ1-6; TRBD1 aligns across 9 bases. This CDR3 is 15 amino acids long. CDR1 is MNHEY, CDR2 SVGAGI, per germline. Trimming cost V 5 bases and J 4 bases; bases outside gene matches: 3. The CDR3 here is CASSPGTGYNSPLHF. The CDR3 DNA sequence: TGTGCCAGCAGTCCCGGGACAGGGTATAATTCACCCCTCCACTTT.